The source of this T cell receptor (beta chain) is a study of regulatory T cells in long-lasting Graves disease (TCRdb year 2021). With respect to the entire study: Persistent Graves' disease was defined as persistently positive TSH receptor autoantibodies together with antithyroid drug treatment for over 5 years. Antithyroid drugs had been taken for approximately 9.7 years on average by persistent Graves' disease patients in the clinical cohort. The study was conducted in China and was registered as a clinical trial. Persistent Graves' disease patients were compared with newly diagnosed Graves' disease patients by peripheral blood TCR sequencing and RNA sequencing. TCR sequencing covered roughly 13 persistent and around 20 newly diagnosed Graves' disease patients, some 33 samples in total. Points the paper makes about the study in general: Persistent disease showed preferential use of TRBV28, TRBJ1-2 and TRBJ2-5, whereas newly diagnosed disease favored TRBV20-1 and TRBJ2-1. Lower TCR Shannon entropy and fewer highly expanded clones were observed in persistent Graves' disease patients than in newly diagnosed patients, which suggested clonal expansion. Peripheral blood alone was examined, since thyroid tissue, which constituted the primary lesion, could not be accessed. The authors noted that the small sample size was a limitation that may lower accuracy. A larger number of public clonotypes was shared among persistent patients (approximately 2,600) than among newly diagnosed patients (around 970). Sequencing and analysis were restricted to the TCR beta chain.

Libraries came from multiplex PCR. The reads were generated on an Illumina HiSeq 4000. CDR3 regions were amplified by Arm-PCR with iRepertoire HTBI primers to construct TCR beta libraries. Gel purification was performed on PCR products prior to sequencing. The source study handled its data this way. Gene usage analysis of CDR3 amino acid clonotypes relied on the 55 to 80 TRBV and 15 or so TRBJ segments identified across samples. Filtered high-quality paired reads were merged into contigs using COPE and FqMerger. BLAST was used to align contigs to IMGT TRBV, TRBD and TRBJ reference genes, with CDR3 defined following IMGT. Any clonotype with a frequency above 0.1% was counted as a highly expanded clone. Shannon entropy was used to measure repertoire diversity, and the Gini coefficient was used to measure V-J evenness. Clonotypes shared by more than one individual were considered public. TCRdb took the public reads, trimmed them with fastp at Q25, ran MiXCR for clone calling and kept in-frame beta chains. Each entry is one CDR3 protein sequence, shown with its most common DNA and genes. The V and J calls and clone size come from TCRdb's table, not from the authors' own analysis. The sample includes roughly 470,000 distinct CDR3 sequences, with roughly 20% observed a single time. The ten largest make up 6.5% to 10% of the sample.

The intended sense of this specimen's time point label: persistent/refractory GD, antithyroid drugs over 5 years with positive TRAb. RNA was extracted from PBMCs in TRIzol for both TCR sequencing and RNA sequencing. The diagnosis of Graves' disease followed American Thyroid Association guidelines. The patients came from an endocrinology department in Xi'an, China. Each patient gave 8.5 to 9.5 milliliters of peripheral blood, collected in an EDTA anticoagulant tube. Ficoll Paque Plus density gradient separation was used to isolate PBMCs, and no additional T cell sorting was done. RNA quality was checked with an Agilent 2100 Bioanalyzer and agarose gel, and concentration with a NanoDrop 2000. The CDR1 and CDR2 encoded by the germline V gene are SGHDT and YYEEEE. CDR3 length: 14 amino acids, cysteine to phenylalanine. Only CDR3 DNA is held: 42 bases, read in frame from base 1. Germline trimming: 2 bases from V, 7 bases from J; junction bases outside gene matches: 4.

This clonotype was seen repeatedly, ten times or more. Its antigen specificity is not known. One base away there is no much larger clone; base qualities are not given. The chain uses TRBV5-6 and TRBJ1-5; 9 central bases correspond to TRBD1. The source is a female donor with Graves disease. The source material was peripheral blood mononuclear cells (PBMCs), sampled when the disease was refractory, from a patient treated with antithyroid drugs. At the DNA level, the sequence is TGTGCCAGCAGCTTAGGACAGGGGAAACAGCCCCAGCATTTT. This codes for CASSLGQGKQPQHF.